This T cell receptor (beta chain) was sequenced during a study of T cell responses to AZD1222 COVID-19 vaccine. Study results and caveats: Repertoires were obtained only post-peak T cell response.

The method was immunoSEQ multiplex PCR; TCRdb's version includes in-frame clones alone and lacks a portion of them. The repertoire has 95,000 to 150,000 clones, about nine tenths of them found once; the top ten carry under 4.5%. This clone was seen only once. Its matching antigen is unknown. The specimen comprised peripheral blood, sampled 28 days after the second dose of the MenACWY control vaccine. This TCR was recovered from an adult who received the MenACWY meningococcal vaccine as a control.

CDR3 sequence reads: CASGSGRETQYF. The CDR3 region has the DNA TGTGCCAGCGGCTCAGGGAGGGAGACCCAGTACTTC. This sequence joins TRBV28 and TRBJ2-5; maybe TRBD2 (6 bases). This CDR3 comprises 12 residues. V was trimmed by 8 bases and J by 5 bases, leaving 12 bases between them. The V gene's germline CDR1 is MDHEN and CDR2 SYDVKM.